This TCR beta chain was identified in a study of T cells after yellow fever vaccination. Overall study context: Preparing low-cell-number fractions relied on SMART-Seq v4 Ultra Low Input.

Germline V gene data show CDR1 as SQVTM and CDR2 as ANQGSEA. This CDR3 has 10 amino acids. Trimming shortened V by 6 bases and J by 6 bases, and 6 bases separated the two germline ends. This clonotype showed up just a few times. The antigen remains undetermined. Whole-study findings and limits: Once the booster was given, most primary-vaccination clones reappeared, at approximately 97% for CD4 and roughly 85% for CD8. Among all clonotypes, a small share was observed in both CD4 and CD8 compartments.

Template-switching 5'RACE yielded the TCR cDNA; a universal primer site and UMIs were added in the process. TCRdb processed the 5' RACE reads anew with MiXCR; each CDR3 protein has one entry. The sample shows some 600,000 distinct CDR3 sequences, around 12% of them seen only once. The sequence was collected from a man aged 25 to 45 who received the YFV17D yellow fever vaccine. The sample was PBMCs, taken on the day of the yellow fever booster vaccination. The chain is built from TRBV29-1 and TRBJ2-1; D not certain. The CDR3 nucleotides are TGCAGCGTCCTAAGCAATGAGCAGTTCTTC. Amino acid sequence: CSVLSNEQFF.